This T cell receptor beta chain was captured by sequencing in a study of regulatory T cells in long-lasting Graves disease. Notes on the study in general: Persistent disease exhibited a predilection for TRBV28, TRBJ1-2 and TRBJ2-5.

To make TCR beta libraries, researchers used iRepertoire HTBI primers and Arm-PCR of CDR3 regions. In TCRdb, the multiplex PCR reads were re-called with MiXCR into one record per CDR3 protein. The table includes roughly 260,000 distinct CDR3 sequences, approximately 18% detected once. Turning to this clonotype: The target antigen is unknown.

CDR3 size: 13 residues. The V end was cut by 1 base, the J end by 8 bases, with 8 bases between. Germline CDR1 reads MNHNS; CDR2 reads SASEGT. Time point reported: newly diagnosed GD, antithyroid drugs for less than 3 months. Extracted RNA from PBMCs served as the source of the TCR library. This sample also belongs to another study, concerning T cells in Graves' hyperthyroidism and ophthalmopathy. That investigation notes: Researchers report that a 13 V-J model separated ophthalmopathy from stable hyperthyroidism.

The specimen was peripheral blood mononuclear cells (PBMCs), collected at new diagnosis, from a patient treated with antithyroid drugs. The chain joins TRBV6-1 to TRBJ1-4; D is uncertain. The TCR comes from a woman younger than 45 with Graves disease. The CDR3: CASSEGRLEKLFF. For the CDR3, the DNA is TGTGCCAGCAGTGAAGGCAGACTCGAAAAACTGTTTTTT.